One and the same sample provided the 22 T cell receptor beta chains below, sequenced in a study of cytotoxic CD8 clonotypes in ibrutinib-treated CLL (dated by TCRdb to the early 2020s). The time point label, read with the paper, signifies: approximately eleven months on ibrutinib. Libraries were prepared through the immunoSEQ multiplex PCR assay. TCRdb mirrors the immuneACCESS table, restricted to in-frame sequences. Some clones are absent from its copies; in checked studies, under half trace to an unresolved V gene, and the reason for the others is unknown. The sample data list 200,000 or so clones, and approximately 75% of these were observed just once. Roughly an eighth of the sample is in the top ten clones. This specimen consisted of PBMCs, obtained after 12 months of ibrutinib treatment. The source is a human donor with chronic lymphocytic leukemia.

The chain is built from TRBV2 and TRBJ2-5; D possibly corresponds to TRBD2 (6 bases). The germline CDR1 and CDR2 sequences are SNHLY and FYNNEI. The CDR3 spans 10 residues. V was pared by 10 bases and J by 5 bases, with 8 bases between. In DNA form, the CDR3 reads TGTGCCACGGGGGTGGAGACCCAGTACTTC. Translated, it gives CATGVETQYF.

The CDR3 loop reads CASSYSTSGSYEQYF. Written as DNA, the CDR3 is TGTGCCAGCAGTTACTCGACTAGCGGGAGTTACGAGCAGTACTTC. The chain couples TRBV6-5 to TRBJ2-7; 12 nucleotides match TRBD2. This CDR3 has 15 residues. Germline CDR1 reads MNHEY; CDR2 reads SVGAGI. With V trimmed by 0 bases and J by 4 bases, 1 base remained unmatched.

The chain is built from TRBV19 and TRBJ2-4; the D gene is possibly TRBD2 (6 bases). V gave up 1 base and J gave up 6 bases, with 13 bases separating them. CDR1 and CDR2 (germline): LNHDA, SQIVND (reference sequence). CDR3 length equals 15 residues. DNA of the CDR3: TGTGCCAGTAGTATAGGGTCAGGGAGGTCAAACATTCAGTACTTC. Its protein is CASSIGSGRSNIQYF. Full variable domain (outside the CDR3, taken from reference TRBV19 and TRBJ2-4): DGGITQSPKYLFRKEGQNVTLSCEQNLNHDAMYWYRQDPGQGLRLIYYSQIVNDFQKGDIAEGYSVSREKKESFPLTVTSAQKNPTAFYLCASSIGSGRSNIQYFGAGTRLSVL.

This sequence joins TRBV6-5 and TRBJ2-1; 7 nucleotides line up with TRBD2. Trimming removed 8 bases from V and 3 bases from J; junction bases left unmatched: 10. The CDR3 has 15 amino acids. Germline-derived CDR1 and CDR2 are MNHEY and SVGAGI. The CDR3 region is CASRRGELGYNEQFF. CDR3 DNA sequence: TGTGCCAGCCGACGGGGGGAGTTGGGCTACAATGAGCAGTTCTTC.

V gene TRBV7-2 combines with J gene TRBJ2-5; 10 nucleotides agree with TRBD1. In germline, CDR1 is SGHTA, CDR2 FQGNSA. This CDR3 comprises 16 residues. J gave up 9 bases and V 2 bases, and 12 bases lay outside the gene matches. The CDR3 DNA sequence: TGTGCCAGCAGCTTAAAGGACAGGGGGATTGTCGGCGCCCAGTACTTC. As protein: CASSLKDRGIVGAQYF.

The CDR3 region has the DNA TGTGCCAGCAGTCAAGGGGGGGTCTATGGCTACACCTTC. It translates to CASSQGGVYGYTF. The J gene is TRBJ1-2, the V gene TRBV6-5, with D possibly TRBD1 on 6 matching bases. Germline CDR1 and CDR2: MNHEY and SVGAGI. The length of the CDR3 is 13 residues. V was clipped by 5 bases and J by 4 bases, with 11 bases between them.

The chain employs TRBV19 and TRBJ2-3; 10 bases line up with TRBD1. The CDR3 is 15 residues long. The V segment lost 5 bases and the J segment 2 bases; nucleotides outside the gene matches: 4. The V gene's germline CDR1 is LNHDA and CDR2 SQIVND (reference sequence). The CDR3 bases are TGTGCCAGTAGTGCGGGACAGGGGTTCACAGATACGCAGTATTTT. Protein product: CASSAGQGFTDTQYF.

V gene TRBV7-9 combines with J gene TRBJ1-1; D is ambiguous. Per the germline V gene, CDR1 is SEHNR and CDR2 is FQNEAQ (reference sequence). The germline V and J ends were trimmed by 4 bases and 8 bases, with 17 bases remaining between them. The CDR3 sequence is 14 residues long. The CDR3 spells CASSSNGPLQEAFF. The CDR3 DNA follows: TGTGCCAGCAGCTCAAACGGACCTCTCCAGGAAGCTTTCTTT.

CDR3 in amino acids: CASSSGLGNQPQHF. CDR3 coding DNA: TGTGCCAGCAGCTCAGGGTTGGGCAATCAGCCCCAGCATTTT. V gene TRBV6-6 combines with J gene TRBJ1-5, with D tentatively TRBD1 (5 bases). Between the trimmed V and J ends, which lost 6 bases and 2 bases, there was a span of 11 bases. CDR3 length equals 14 residues. Germline V CDR1 and CDR2: MNHNY, SVGAGI (reference sequence).

The rearrangement uses TRBV10-3 and TRBJ2-1; 12 nucleotides line up with TRBD2. Germline-derived CDR1 and CDR2 are ENHRY and SYGVKD. V was pared by 3 bases and J by 8 bases, with 14 bases of the junction left unmatched. The CDR3 spans 18 residues. The DNA of the CDR3 is TGTGCCATCAGTGAAATTGGTCTAGCGGGAGGGCCAGGGGATGAGCAGTTCTTC. This translates into CAISEIGLAGGPGDEQFF.

The CDR3 nucleotides read TGTGCCAGCAGTGCACCTTTGGCAGATACGCAGTATTTT. Translated: CASSAPLADTQYF. The chain joins TRBV6-5 to TRBJ2-3; D uncertain. V dropped 5 bases and J dropped 4 bases, with 10 bases sitting between them. This CDR3 has 13 amino acids. Per the germline V gene, CDR1 is MNHEY and CDR2 is SVGAGI.

The genes are TRBV7-9 and TRBJ2-7; D gene uncertain. The germline V gene has CDR1 SEHNR and CDR2 FQNEAQ (reference sequence). Trimming left V 3 bases short and J 6 bases short, with 12 bases between. CDR3 size: 13 residues. The CDR3 bases are TGTGCCAGCAGCTTCGACTCCTCACCCGAGCAGTACTTC. It yields the protein CASSFDSSPEQYF.

This clone was seen only a few times. The chain employs TRBV2 and TRBJ2-2, with D unresolved. CDR1 SNHLY and CDR2 FYNNEI come from the germline V gene. Between the trimmed V and J ends, which lost 0 bases and 0 bases, there was a span of 8 bases. CDR3 length equals 16 residues. CDR3 DNA sequence: TGTGCCAGCAGTGAAGCTCCAGGTGCGAACACCGGGGAGCTGTTTTTT. Encoded protein: CASSEAPGANTGELFF. The full variable domain, with the rest looked up from reference TRBV2 and TRBJ2-2, is EPEVTQTPSHQVTQMGQEVILRCVPISNHLYFYWYRQILGQKVEFLVSFYNNEISEKSEIFDDQFSVERPDGSNFTLKIRSTKLEDSAMYFCASSEAPGANTGELFFGEGSRLTVL.

This chain connects TRBV19 to TRBJ1-5; no reliable D call. The CDR3 length is 18 residues. Trimming removed 0 bases from V and 0 bases from J, with 15 bases in between. CDR1 LNHDA and CDR2 SQIVND come from the germline V gene (reference sequence). This CDR3 reads CASSIDYQYGDSNQPQHF. The CDR3 bases are TGTGCCAGTAGTATAGATTATCAGTACGGCGATAGCAATCAGCCCCAGCATTTT. Full variable domain (missing parts from reference TRBV19 and TRBJ1-5): DGGITQSPKYLFRKEGQNVTLSCEQNLNHDAMYWYRQDPGQGLRLIYYSQIVNDFQKGDIAEGYSVSREKKESFPLTVTSAQKNPTAFYLCASSIDYQYGDSNQPQHFGDGTRLSIL.

J is TRBJ1-1 and V is TRBV30; D possibly corresponds to TRBD1 (6 bases). Trimming left V 6 bases short and J 1 base short, with 18 bases between. The V gene's germline CDR1 is GTSNPN and CDR2 SVGIG (reference sequence). This CDR3 has 15 amino acids. This CDR3 reads CACRRTVGPNTEAFF. CDR3 nucleotide sequence: TGTGCCTGCCGACGGACAGTTGGGCCGAACACTGAAGCTTTCTTT.

The chain is built from TRBV27 and TRBJ2-4; perhaps TRBD1 as D (8 bases). The germline V gene encodes CDR1 MNHEY and CDR2 SMNVEV (reference sequence). The length of the CDR3 is 18 residues. V dropped 6 bases and J dropped 8 bases, with 29 bases sitting between them. The CDR3 region is CASRPTRGTGGVWDIQYF. The CDR3 coding sequence is TGTGCCAGCAGACCTACCAGGGGAACAGGGGGGGTGTGGGACATTCAGTACTTC.

This clone was picked up a small number of times. This sequence joins TRBV27 and TRBJ2-6, with D perhaps matching TRBD1 (6 bases). This CDR3 has 16 residues. V was trimmed by 2 bases and J by 0 bases, leaving 8 bases between them. CDR1 and CDR2 (germline): MNHEY, SMNVEV (reference sequence). Here the CDR3 DNA reads TGTGCCAGCAGTTTACCGGACAGCTCTGGGGCCAACGTCCTGACTTTC. Translating it yields CASSLPDSSGANVLTF.

The V and J genes are TRBV7-2 and TRBJ2-3; 8 bases match TRBD2. This CDR3 contains 15 residues. Per the germline V gene, CDR1 is SGHTA and CDR2 is FQGNSA. With V trimmed by 5 bases and J by 8 bases, 12 bases remained unmatched. DNA for the CDR3: TGTGCCAGCAGCATCGCGGGGGGTGGCCGAGGTACGCAGTATTTT. Translating gives CASSIAGGGRGTQYF.

This clone was counted only a few times. The chain combines TRBV10-3 with TRBJ1-2; D gene ambiguous. V was shortened by 2 bases and J by 3 bases, with 10 bases between the two germline ends. This CDR3 comprises 14 residues. The germline gives CDR1 ENHRY, CDR2 SYGVKD. The CDR3 nucleotides are TGTGCCATCAGTGAGAGAGGGCAGTACTATGGCTACACCTTC. This gives the protein CAISERGQYYGYTF.

The rearrangement links TRBV19 to TRBJ2-1; the match to TRBD1 covers 7 bases. The CDR3 loop spans 14 amino acids. The J segment lost 6 bases and the V segment lost 6 bases, leaving 8 bases of the junction unmatched. Germline V gives CDR1 LNHDA, CDR2 SQIVND (reference sequence). The CDR3 nucleotides read TGTGCCAGTAGAGGGGTTTGGACAGGCAATGAGCAGTTCTTC. Translating gives CASRGVWTGNEQFF.

The chain links TRBV9 to TRBJ2-3; either TRBD1 or TRBD2 may fit D (5 bases each). V lost 9 bases, J lost 5 bases, and 28 bases lay in between. The CDR3 consists of 17 residues. Per germline, CDR1 SGDLS and CDR2 YYNGEE. In DNA, the CDR3 is TGTGCCACCAAACACCTGGATCGGGGCAAATACGGAGATACGCAGTATTTT. Its translation is CATKHLDRGKYGDTQYF.

In this sample, this clone turned up a few times. The V gene is TRBV6-5, the J gene TRBJ1-6; D ambiguous. Between the trimmed V and J ends, which lost 5 bases and 8 bases, there was a span of 10 bases. Germline CDR1 reads MNHEY; CDR2 reads SVGAGI. CDR3 length: 13 amino acids. The CDR3 DNA sequence: TGTGCCAGCAGTGGGCGGGAGTATTCACCCCTCCACTTT. This sequence encodes CASSGREYSPLHF.